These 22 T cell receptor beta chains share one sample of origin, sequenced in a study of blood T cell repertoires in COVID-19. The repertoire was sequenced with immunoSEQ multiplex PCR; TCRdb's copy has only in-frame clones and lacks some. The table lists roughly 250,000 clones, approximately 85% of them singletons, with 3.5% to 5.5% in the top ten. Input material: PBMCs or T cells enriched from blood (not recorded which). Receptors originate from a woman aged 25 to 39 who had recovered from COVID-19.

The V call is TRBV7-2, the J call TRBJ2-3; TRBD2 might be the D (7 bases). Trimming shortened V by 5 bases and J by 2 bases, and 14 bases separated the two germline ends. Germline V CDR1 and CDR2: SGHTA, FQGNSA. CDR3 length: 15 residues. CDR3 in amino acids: CASSIGGLYTDTQYF. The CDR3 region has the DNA TGTGCCAGCAGCATAGGGGGACTATACACAGATACGCAGTATTTT.

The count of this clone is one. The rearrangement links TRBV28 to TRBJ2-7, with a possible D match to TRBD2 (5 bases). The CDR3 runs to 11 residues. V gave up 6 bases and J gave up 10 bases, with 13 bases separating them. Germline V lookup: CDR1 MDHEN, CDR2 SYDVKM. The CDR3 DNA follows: TGTGCCAGCAGGACCGGACGGGATCAGTACTTC. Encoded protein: CASRTGRDQYF.

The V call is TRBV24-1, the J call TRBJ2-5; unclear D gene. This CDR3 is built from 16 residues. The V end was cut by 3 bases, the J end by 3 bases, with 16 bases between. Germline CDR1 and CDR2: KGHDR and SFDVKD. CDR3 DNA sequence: TGTGCCACCAGTGATGCGCGGAACTTCGGCAAAGAGACCCAGTACTTC. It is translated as CATSDARNFGKETQYF.

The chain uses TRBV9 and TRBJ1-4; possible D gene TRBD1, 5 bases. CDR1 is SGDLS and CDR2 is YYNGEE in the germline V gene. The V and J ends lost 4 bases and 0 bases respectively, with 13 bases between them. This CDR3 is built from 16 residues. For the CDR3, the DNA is TGTGCCAGCAGCCCTTTTACAGGTGCAACTAATGAAAAACTGTTTTTT. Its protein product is CASSPFTGATNEKLFF.

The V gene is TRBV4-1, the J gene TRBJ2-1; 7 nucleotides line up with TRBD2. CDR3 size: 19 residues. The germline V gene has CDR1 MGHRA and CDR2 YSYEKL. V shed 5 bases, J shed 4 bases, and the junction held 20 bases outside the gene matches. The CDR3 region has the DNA TGCGCCAGCAGCAACGAACCGGCACTAGCGTCCGGGAGGTACAATGAGCAGTTCTTC. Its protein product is CASSNEPALASGRYNEQFF.

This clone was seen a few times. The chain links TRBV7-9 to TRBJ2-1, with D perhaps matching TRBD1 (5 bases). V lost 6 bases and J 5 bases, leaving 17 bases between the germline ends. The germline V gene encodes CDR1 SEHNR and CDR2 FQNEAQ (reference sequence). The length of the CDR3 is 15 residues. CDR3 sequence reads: CASSSPQGLDNEQFF. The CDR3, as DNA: TGTGCCAGCAGTTCGCCGCAGGGCCTTGACAATGAGCAGTTCTTC. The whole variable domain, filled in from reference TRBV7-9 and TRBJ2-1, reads DTGVSQNPRHKITKRGQNVTFRCDPISEHNRLYWYRQTLGQGPEFLTYFQNEAQLEKSRLLSDRFSAERPKGSFSTLEIQRTEQGDSAMYLCASSSPQGLDNEQFFGPGTRLTVL.

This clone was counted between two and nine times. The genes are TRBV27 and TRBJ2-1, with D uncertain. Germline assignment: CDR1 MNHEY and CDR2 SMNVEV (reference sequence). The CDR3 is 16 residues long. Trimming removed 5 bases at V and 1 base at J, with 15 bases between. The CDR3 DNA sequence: TGTGCCAGCAGTCCCACCCTCGCGGATTCCTACAATGAGCAGTTCTTC. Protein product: CASSPTLADSYNEQFF.

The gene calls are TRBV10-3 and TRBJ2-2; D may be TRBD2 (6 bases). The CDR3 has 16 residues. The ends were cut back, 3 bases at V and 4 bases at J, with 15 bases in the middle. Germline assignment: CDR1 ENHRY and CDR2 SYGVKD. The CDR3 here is CAISDALGRRTGELFF. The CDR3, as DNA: TGTGCCATCAGTGATGCGTTGGGGAGGCGCACCGGGGAGCTGTTTTTT.

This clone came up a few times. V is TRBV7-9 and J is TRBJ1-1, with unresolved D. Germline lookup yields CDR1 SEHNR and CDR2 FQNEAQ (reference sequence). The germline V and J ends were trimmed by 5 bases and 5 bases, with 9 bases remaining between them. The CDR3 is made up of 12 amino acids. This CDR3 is CASSLLWTEAFF. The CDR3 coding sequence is TGTGCCAGCAGCCTATTGTGGACTGAAGCTTTCTTT.

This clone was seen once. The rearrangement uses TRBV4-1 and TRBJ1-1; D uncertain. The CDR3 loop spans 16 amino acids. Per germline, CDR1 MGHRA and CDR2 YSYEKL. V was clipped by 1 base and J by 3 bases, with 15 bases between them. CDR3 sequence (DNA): TGCGCCAGCAGCCAAGTTTCCTACACGGAGGACACTGAAGCTTTCTTT. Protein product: CASSQVSYTEDTEAFF.

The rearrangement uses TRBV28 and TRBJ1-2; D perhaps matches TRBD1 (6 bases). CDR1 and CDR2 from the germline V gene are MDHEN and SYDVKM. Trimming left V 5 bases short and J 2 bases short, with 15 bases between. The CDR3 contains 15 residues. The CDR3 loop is CASSRTYRVNYGYTF. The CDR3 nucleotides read TGTGCCAGCAGTCGGACTTACAGGGTGAACTATGGCTACACCTTC.

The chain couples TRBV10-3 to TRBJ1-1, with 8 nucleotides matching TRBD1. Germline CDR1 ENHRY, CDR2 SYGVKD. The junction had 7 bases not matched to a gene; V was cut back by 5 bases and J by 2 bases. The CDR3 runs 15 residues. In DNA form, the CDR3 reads TGTGCCATCAGTCGAACGACAGGGGACAACACTGAAGCTTTCTTT. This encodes CAISRTTGDNTEAFF.

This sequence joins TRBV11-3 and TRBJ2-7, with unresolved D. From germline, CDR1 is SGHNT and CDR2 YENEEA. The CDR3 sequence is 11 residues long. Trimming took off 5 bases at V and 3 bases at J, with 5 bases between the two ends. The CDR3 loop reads CASSDNYEQYF. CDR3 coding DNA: TGTGCCAGCAGCGACAACTACGAGCAGTACTTC.

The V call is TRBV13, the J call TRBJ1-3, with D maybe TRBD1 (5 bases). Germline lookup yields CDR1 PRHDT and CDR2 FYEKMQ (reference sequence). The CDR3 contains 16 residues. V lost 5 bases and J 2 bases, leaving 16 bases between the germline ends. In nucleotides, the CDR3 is TGTGCCAGCAGCGTAAAGGGGTGGACGGCTGGAAACACCATATATTTT. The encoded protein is CASSVKGWTAGNTIYF.

Here the CDR3 reads CASSLEGARDTQYF. The CDR3 nucleotides are TGCGCCAGCAGCTTGGAAGGGGCTAGAGATACGCAGTATTTT. This chain joins TRBV5-1 and TRBJ2-3, with D maybe TRBD1 (5 bases). The V and J ends lost 0 bases and 5 bases respectively, with 10 bases between them. The CDR3 loop spans 14 amino acids. CDR1 is SGHRS, CDR2 YFSETQ, per germline. The complete variable domain, with remaining parts taken from reference TRBV5-1 and TRBJ2-3, reads KAGVTQTPRYLIKTRGQQVTLSCSPISGHRSVSWYQQTPGQGLQFLFEYFSETQRNKGNFPGRFSGRQFSNSRSEMNVSTLELGDSALYLCASSLEGARDTQYFGPGTRLTVL.

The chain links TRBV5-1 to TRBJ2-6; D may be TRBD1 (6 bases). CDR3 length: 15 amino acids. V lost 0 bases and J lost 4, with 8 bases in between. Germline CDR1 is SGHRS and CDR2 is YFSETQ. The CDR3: CASSLGGQGANVLTF. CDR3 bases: TGCGCCAGCAGCTTGGGGGGGCAAGGGGCCAACGTCCTGACTTTC.

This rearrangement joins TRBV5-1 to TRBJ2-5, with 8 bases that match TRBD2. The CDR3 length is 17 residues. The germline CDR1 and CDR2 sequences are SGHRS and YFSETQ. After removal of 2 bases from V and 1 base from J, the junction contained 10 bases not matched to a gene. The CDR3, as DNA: TGCGCCAGCAGCTTACCTATGACTAGCGCGATCCAAGAGACCCAGTACTTC. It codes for CASSLPMTSAIQETQYF.

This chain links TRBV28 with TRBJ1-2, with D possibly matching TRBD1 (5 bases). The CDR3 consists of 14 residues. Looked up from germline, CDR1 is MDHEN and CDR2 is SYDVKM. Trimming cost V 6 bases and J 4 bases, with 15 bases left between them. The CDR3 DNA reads TGTGCCAGCAGGACCCCGACAGAACGCTATGGCTACACCTTC. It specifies CASRTPTERYGYTF.

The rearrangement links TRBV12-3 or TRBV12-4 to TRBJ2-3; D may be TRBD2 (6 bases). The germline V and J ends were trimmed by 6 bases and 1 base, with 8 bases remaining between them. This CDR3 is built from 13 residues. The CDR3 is CASRRLGTDTQYF. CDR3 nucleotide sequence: TGTGCCAGCAGGCGACTAGGCACAGATACGCAGTATTTT.

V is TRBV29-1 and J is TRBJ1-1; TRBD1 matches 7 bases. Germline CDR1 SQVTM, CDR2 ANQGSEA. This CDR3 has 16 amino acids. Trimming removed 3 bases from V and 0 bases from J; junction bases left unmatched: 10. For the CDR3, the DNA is TGCAGCGTTGAGCAGGCAGAGGGGGCGGTGAACACTGAAGCTTTCTTT. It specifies CSVEQAEGAVNTEAFF.

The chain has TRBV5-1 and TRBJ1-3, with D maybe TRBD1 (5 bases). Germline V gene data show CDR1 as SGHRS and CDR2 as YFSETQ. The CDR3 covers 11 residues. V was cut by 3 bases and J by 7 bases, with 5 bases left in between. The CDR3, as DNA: TGCGCCAGCAGCTCAGGGAACACCATATATTTT. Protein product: CASSSGNTIYF.

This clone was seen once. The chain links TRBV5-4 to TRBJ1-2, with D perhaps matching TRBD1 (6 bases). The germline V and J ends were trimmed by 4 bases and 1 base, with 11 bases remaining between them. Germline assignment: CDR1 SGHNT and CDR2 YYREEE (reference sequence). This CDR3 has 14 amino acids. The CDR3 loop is CASSDGQFNYGYTF. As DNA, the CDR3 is TGTGCCAGCAGCGACGGACAGTTTAACTATGGCTACACCTTC.